What follows are 5 T cell receptor beta chains derived from one specimen sequenced in a study of high-grade serous ovarian cancer treatment subgroups. Here immunoSEQ multiplex PCR was the method, and the copy in TCRdb shows in-frame clones only, minus some. Here the sample spans several thousand clones, around two thirds being singletons. Tumor tissue was taken before any definitive surgery or chemotherapy was given. Sequences were obtained from tumor tissue. These receptors came from a human donor with high-grade serous ovarian cancer.

The chain couples TRBV19 to TRBJ2-3, with 7 bases aligning to TRBD2. Germline V gene lookup returns CDR1 LNHDA and CDR2 SQIVND (reference sequence). The CDR3 spans 16 residues. The ends lost 4 bases at V and 0 bases at J; junction bases unmatched: 7. CDR3 residues: CASSTASGLSTDTQYF. The CDR3 DNA reads as TGTGCCAGTAGTACTGCTAGCGGTTTAAGCACAGATACGCAGTATTTT.

This chain joins TRBV6-4 and TRBJ2-1; tentatively, D is TRBD2 (5 bases). CDR1 and CDR2 from the germline V gene are MRHNA and SNTAGT. CDR3 length: 15 amino acids. With 4 bases removed from V and 4 bases from J, the gap between germline ends came to 14 bases. DNA for the CDR3: TGTGCCAGCAGTGCTCGGGGTATAGAATACAATGAGCAGTTCTTC. Protein: CASSARGIEYNEQFF.

V and J are TRBV27 and TRBJ1-3; D remains unclear. V was clipped by 4 bases and J by 0 bases, with 10 bases between them. The CDR3 is 15 residues long. CDR1 MNHEY and CDR2 SMNVEV come from the germline V gene (reference sequence). The CDR3 is CASSYSRYSGNTIYF. The CDR3 DNA reads as TGTGCCAGCAGTTATAGCAGGTACTCTGGAAACACCATATATTTT.

V usage is TRBV4-2 and J usage is TRBJ2-2, with D possibly TRBD2 on 6 matching bases. Germline CDR1 LGHNA, CDR2 YNFKEQ. V gave up 4 bases and J gave up 5 bases, with 17 bases separating them. This CDR3 is 16 amino acids long. CDR3 loop: CASSLTGTRRTGELFF. The CDR3 nucleotides are TGTGCCAGCAGCCTCACCGGGACTCGGCGGACCGGGGAGCTGTTTTTT.

V gene TRBV7-2 combines with J gene TRBJ1-6; 9 bases match TRBD1. This CDR3 region has 15 residues. Per germline, CDR1 SGHTA and CDR2 FQGNSA. J was trimmed by 10 bases and V by 4 bases; bases with no gene match: 8. The CDR3 sequence is CASSSRDRVLSPLHF. CDR3 sequence (DNA): TGTGCCAGCAGCTCCCGGGACAGGGTTTTATCACCCCTCCACTTT.